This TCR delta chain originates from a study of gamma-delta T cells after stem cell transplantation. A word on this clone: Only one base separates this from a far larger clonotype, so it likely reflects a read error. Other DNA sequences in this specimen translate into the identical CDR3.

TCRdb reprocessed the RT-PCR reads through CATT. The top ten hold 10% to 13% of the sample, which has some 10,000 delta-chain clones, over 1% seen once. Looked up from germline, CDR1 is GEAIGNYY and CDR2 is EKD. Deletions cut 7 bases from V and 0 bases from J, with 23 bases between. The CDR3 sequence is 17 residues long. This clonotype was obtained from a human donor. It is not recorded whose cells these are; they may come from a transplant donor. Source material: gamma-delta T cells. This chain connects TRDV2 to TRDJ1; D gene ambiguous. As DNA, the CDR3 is TGTGCCTGCGTCCCACTTTTGCCCGACGGGGACACCGATAAACTCATCTTT. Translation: CACVPLLPDGDTDKLIF.